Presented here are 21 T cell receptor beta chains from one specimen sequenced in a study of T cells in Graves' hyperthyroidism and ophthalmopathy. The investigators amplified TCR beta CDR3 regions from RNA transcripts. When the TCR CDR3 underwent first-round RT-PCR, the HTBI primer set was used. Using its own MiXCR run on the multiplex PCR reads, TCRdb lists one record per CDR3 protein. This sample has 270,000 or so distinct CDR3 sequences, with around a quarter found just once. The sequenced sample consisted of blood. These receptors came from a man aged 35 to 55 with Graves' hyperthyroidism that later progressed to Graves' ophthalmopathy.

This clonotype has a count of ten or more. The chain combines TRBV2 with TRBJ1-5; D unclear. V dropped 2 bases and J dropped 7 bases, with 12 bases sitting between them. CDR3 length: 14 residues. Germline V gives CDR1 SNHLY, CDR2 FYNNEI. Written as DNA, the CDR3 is TGTGCCAGCAGTGAATTAAGCCCCGCACAGCCCCAGCATTTT. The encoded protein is CASSELSPAQPQHF.

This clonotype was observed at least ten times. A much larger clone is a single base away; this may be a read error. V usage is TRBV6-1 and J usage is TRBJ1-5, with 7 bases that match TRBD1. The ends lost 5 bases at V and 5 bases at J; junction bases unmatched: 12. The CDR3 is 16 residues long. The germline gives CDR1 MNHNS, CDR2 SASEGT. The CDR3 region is CASSKGGRPSDQPQHF. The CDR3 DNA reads TGTGCCAGCAGTAAAGGGGGCCGGCCCTCGGATCAGCCCCAGCATTTT.

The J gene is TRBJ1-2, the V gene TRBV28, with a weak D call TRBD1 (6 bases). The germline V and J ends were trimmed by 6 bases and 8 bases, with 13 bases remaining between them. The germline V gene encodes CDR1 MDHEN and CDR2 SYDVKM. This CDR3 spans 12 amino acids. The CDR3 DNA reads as TGTGCCAGCAGCAAGGGGGTAGGGGGCTACACCTTC. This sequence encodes CASSKGVGGYTF.

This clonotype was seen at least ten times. The CDR3 spells CASSQDRVESYTF. The CDR3 DNA reads TGTGCCAGCAGCCAGGACAGGGTGGAATCCTACACCTTC. The chain recombines TRBV3-1 with TRBJ1-2; 8 nucleotides align to TRBD1. With 3 bases clipped from V and 10 bases from J, the junction kept 7 bases outside the gene matches. This CDR3 is built from 13 residues. Looked up from germline, CDR1 is LGHDT and CDR2 is YNNKEL (reference sequence).

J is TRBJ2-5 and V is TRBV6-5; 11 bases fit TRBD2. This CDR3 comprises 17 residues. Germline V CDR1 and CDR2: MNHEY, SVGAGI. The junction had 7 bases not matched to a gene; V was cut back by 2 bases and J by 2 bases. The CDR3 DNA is TGTGCCAGCAGTTACACACCGGGGACTAGCGGACAAGAGACCCAGTACTTC. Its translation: CASSYTPGTSGQETQYF.

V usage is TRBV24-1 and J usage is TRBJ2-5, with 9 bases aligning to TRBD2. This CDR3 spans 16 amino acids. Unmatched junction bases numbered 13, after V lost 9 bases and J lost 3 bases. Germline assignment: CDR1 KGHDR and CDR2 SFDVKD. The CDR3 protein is CATSPLAGGGEETQYF. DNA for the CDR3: TGTGCCACCTCCCCCCTAGCGGGCGGGGGGGAAGAGACCCAGTACTTC.

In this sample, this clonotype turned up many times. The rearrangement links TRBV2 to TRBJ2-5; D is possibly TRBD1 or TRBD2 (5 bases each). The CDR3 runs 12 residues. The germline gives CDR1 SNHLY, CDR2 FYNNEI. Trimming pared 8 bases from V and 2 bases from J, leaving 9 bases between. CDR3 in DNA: TGTGCCAGCGGGACCCTACAAGAGACCCAGTACTTC. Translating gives CASGTLQETQYF.

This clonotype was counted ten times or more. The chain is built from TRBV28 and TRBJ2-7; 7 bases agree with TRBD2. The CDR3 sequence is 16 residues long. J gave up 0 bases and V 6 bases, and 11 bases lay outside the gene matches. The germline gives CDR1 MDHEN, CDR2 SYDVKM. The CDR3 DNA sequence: TGTGCCAGCAGCCCTATCCGGCTAGCGGTCTCCTACGAGCAGTACTTC. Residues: CASSPIRLAVSYEQYF.

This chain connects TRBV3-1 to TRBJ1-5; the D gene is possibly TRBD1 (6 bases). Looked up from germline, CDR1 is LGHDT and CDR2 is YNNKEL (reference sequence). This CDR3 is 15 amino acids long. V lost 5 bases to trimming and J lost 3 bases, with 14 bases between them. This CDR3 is CASSATGTNNQPQHF. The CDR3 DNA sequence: TGTGCCAGCAGCGCGACAGGAACGAACAATCAGCCCCAGCATTTT.

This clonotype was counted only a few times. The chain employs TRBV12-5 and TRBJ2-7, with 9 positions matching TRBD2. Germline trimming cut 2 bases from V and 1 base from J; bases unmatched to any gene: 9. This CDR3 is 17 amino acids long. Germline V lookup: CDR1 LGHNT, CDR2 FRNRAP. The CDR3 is CASGLTPTSGFSYEQYF. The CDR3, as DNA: TGTGCTAGTGGTTTGACCCCCACTAGCGGGTTTTCCTACGAGCAGTACTTC.

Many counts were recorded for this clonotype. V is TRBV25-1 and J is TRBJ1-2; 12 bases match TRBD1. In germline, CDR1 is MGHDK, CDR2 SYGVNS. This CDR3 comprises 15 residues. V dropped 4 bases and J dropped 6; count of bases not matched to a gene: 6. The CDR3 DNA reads TGTGCCAGCAGTGGTCCCGGGACAGGGGGCAATGGCTACACCTTC. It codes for CASSGPGTGGNGYTF.

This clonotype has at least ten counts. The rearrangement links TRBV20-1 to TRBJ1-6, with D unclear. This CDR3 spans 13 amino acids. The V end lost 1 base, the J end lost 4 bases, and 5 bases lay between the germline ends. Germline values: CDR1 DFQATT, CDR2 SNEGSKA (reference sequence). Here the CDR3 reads CSARGGYNSPLHF. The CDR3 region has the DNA TGCAGTGCTAGAGGAGGGTATAATTCACCCCTCCACTTT.

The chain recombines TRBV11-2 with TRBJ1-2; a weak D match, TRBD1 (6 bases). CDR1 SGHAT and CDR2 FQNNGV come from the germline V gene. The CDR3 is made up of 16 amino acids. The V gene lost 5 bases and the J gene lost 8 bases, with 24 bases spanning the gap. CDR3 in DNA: TGTGCCAGCAGCGCAACCGCCGGGGGCCAGCGTGGAGGCTACACCTTC. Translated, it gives CASSATAGGQRGGYTF.

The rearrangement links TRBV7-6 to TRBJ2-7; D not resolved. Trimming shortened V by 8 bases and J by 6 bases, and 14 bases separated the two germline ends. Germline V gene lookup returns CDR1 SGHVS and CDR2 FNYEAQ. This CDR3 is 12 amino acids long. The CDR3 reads CASSGPFGEQYF. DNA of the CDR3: TGTGCCAGCTCCGGGCCCTTCGGCGAGCAGTACTTC. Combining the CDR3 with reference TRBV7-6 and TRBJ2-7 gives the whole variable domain GAGVSQSPRYKVTKRGQDVALRCDPISGHVSLYWYRQALGQGPEFLTYFNYEAQQDKSGLPNDRFSAERPEGSISTLTIQRTEQRDSAMYRCASSGPFGEQYFGPGTRLTVT.

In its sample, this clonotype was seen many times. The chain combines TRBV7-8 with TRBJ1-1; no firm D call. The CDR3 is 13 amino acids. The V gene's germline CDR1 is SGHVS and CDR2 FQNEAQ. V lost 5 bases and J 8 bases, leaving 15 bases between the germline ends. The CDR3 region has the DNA TGTGCCAGCAGCACTGAAGCTCGGACCGAAGCTTTCTTT. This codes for CASSTEARTEAFF. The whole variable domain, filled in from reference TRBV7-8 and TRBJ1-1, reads GAGVSQSPRYKVAKRGQDVALRCDPISGHVSLFWYQQALGQGPEFLTYFQNEAQLDKSGLPSDRFFAERPEGSVSTLKIQRTQQEDSAVYLCASSTEARTEAFFGQGTRLTVV.

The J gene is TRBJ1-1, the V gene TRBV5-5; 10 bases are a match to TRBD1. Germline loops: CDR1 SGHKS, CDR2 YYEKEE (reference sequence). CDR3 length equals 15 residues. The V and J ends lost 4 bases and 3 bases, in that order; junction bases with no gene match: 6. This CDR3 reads CASSLRDRGDTEAFF. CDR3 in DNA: TGTGCCAGCAGCCTCCGGGACAGGGGTGACACTGAAGCTTTCTTT.

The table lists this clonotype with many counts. The CDR3 DNA is TGTGCCACCAGTGTTCCAGCGGGAGAGTTGAAAGCCGGGGAGCTGTTTTTT. Its protein product is CATSVPAGELKAGELFF. V gene TRBV24-1 combines with J gene TRBJ2-2, with TRBD2 matching 8 bases. This CDR3 is 17 amino acids long. Germline assignment: CDR1 KGHDR and CDR2 SFDVKD. The V gene end was trimmed by 5 bases and the J gene end by 6 bases; junction bases not matched to a gene: 13.

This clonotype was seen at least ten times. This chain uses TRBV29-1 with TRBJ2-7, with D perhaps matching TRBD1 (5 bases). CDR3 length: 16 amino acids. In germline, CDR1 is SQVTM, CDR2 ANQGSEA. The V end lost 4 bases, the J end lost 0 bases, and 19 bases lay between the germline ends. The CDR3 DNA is TGCAGCGTTGTATATAGGAACAGGATAAGCTCCTACGAGCAGTACTTC. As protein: CSVVYRNRISSYEQYF.

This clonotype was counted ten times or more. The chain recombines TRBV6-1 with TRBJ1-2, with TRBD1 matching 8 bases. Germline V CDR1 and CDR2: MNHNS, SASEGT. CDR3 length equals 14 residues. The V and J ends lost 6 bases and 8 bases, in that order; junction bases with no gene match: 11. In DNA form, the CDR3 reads TGTGCCAGCAGAAGCGATGGACAGGGCGAAGGCTACACCTTC. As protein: CASRSDGQGEGYTF.

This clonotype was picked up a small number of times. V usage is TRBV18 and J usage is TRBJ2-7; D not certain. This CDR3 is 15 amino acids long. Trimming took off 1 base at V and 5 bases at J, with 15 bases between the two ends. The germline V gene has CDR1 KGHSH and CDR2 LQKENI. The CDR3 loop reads CASSPQAAFVHEQYF. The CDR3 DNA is TGTGCCAGCTCACCACAGGCGGCTTTTGTCCACGAGCAGTACTTC. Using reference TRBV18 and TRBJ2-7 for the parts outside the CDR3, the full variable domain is NAGVMQNPRHLVRRRGQEARLRCSPMKGHSHVYWYRQLPEEGLKFMVYLQKENIIDESGMPKERFSAEFPKEGPSILRIQQVVRGDSAAYFCASSPQAAFVHEQYFGPGTRLTVT.

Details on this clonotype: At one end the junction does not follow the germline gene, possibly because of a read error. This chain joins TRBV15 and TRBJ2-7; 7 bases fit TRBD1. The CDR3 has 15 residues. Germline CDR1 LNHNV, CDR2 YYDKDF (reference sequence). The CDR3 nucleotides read TGTGCCACCAGCAGAGAGGTAGGGACAGTGGCCGAGCAGTGCTTC. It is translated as CATSREVGTVAEQCF.